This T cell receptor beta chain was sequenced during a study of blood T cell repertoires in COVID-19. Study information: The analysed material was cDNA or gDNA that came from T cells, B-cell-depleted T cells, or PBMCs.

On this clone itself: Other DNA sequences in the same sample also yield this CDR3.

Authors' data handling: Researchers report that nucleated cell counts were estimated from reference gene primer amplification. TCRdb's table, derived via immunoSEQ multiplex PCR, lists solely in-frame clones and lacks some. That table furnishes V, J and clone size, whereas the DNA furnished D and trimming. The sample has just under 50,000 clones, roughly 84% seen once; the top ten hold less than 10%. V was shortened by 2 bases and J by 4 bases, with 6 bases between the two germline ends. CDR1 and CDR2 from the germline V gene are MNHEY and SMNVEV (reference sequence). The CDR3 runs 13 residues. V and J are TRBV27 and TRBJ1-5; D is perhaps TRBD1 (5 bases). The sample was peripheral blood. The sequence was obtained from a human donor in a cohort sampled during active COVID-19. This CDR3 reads CASSLQGNQPQHF. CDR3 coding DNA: TGTGCCAGCAGTTTACAGGGTAATCAGCCCCAGCATTTT.